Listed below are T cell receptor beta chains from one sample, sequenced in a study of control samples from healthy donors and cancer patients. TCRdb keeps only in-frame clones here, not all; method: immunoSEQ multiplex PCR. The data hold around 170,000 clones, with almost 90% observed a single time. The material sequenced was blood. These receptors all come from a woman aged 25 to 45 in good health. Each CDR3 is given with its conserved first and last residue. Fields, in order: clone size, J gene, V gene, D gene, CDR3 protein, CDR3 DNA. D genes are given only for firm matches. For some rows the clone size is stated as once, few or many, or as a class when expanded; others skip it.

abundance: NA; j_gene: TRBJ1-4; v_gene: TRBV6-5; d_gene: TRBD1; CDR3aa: CASSYRGDRGEKLFF; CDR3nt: TGTGCCAGCAGTTACCGAGGGGACAGGGGGGAAAAACTGTTTTTT
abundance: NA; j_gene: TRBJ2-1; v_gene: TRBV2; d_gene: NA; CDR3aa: CASRGNSVEQFF; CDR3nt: TGTGCCAGCAGGGGAAATAGCGTTGAGCAGTTCTTC
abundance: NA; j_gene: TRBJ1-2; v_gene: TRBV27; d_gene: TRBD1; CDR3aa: CASSRRVGTGRLANYGYTF; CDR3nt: TGTGCCAGCAGTCGGAGGGTAGGGACAGGAAGGTTAGCTAACTATGGCTACACCTTC
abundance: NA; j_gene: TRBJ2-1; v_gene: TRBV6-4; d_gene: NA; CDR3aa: CASSVRGGASEQFF; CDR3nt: TGTGCCAGCAGTGTCAGGGGAGGGGCAAGTGAGCAGTTCTTC
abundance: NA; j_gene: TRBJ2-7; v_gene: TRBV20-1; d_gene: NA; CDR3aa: CSADGDYEQYF; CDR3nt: TGCAGTGCCGACGGAGACTACGAGCAGTACTTC
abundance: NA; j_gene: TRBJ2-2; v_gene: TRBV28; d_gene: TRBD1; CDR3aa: CASSLSGTGPGELFF; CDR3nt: TGTGCCAGCAGTTTAAGTGGGACAGGGCCCGGGGAGCTGTTTTTT
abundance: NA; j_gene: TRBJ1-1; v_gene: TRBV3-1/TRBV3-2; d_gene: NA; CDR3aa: CASSPTVESTEAFF; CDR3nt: TGTGCCAGCAGCCCGACGGTGGAGAGCACTGAAGCTTTCTTT
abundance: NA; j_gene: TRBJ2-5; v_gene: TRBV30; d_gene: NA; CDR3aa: CAWTKEGVETQYF; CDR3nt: TGTGCCTGGACCAAAGAGGGGGTAGAGACCCAGTACTTC
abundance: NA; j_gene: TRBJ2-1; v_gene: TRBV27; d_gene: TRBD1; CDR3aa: CASSYRGDEQFF; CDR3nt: TGTGCCAGCAGTTACAGGGGCGATGAGCAGTTCTTC
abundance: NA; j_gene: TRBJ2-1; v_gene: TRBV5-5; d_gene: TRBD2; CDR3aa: CASSPQGGLAGQNSYNEQFF; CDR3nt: TGTGCCAGCAGCCCTCAGGGAGGACTAGCGGGGCAGAACTCCTACAATGAGCAGTTCTTC
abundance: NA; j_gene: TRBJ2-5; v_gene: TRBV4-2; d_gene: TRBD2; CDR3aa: CASSQDGGGPEETQYF; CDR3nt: TGTGCCAGCAGCCAAGATGGGGGGGGACCTGAGGAGACCCAGTACTTC
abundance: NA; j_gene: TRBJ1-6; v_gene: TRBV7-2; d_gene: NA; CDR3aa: CASSPGGALLNSPLHF; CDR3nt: TGTGCCAGCAGCCCCGGAGGTGCATTGCTGAATTCACCCCTCCACTTT
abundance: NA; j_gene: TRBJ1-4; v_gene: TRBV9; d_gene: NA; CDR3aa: CASSGPGEKLFF; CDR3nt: TGTGCCAGCAGCGGCCCCGGCGAAAAACTGTTTTTT
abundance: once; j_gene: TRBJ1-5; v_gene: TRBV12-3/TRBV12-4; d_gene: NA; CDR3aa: CASSNRENQPQHF; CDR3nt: TGTGCCAGCAGTAACAGGGAGAATCAGCCCCAGCATTTT
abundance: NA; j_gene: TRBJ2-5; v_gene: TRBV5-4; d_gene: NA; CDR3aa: CASSLFGRAQETQYF; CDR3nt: TGTGCCAGCAGCTTATTCGGACGGGCACAAGAGACCCAGTACTTC
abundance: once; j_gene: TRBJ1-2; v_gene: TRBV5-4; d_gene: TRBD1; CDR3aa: CASSPGQTSYGYTF; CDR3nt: TGTGCCAGCAGCCCGGGACAGACCTCCTATGGCTACACCTTC
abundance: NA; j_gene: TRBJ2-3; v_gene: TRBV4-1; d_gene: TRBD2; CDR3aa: CASSHSRPGGRDTQYF; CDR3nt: TGCGCCAGCAGCCATTCCCGTCCGGGGGGGCGAGATACGCAGTATTTT
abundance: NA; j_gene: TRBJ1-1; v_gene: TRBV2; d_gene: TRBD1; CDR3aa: CASSLGQGTEAFF; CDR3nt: TGTGCCAGCAGTCTTGGACAGGGCACTGAAGCTTTCTTT
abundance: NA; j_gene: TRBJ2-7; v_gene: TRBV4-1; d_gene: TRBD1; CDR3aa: CASSQGPVRQGFSYEQYF; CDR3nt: TGCGCCAGCAGCCAAGGTCCTGTTAGACAGGGGTTTTCCTACGAGCAGTACTTC
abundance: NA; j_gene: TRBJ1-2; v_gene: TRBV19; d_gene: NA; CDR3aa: CASSIGGAGYGYTF; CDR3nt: TGTGCCAGTAGTATCGGGGGCGCTGGCTATGGCTACACCTTC
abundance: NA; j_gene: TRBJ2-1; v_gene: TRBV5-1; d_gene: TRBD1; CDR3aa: CASSLSGTGGFDEQFF; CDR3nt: TGCGCCAGCAGCTTGTCCGGGACAGGGGGATTCGATGAGCAGTTCTTC
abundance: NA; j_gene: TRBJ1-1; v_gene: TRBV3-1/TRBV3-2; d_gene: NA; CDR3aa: CASSHGQPQAAFF; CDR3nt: TGTGCCAGCAGCCATGGACAGCCCCAGGCAGCTTTCTTT
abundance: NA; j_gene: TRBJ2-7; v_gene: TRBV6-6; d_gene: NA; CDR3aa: CASSKEFEQYF; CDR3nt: TGTGCCAGCAGTAAGGAGTTCGAGCAGTACTTC
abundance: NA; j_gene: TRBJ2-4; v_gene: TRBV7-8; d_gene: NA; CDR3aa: CASSLGTVNIQYF; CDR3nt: TGTGCCAGCAGTCTGGGCACGGTAAACATTCAGTACTTC
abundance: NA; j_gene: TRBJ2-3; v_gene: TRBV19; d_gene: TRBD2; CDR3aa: CASREASGRDTQYF; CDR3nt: TGTGCCAGTAGGGAGGCTAGCGGAAGAGATACGCAGTATTTT
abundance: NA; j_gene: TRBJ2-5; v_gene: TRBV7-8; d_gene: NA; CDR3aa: CASSGGSSETQYF; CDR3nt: TGTGCCAGCAGCGGGGGGTCGTCGGAGACCCAGTACTTC
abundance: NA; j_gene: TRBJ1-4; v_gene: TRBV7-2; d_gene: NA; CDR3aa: CASSSSQGREKLFF; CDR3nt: TGTGCCAGCAGCTCCTCCCAGGGCAGAGAAAAACTGTTTTTT